This T cell receptor (beta chain) was captured by sequencing in a study of OX40 agonist ivuxolimab in advanced cancers. Germline CDR1 SNHLY, CDR2 FYNNEI. V lost 10 bases, J lost 3 bases, and 6 bases stayed unmatched. This CDR3 has 14 residues. The method was immunoSEQ multiplex PCR; TCRdb's version includes in-frame clones alone and lacks a portion of them. Of about 86,000 clones in the sample, under 95% were seen once. This receptor was obtained from an adult with an advanced solid tumor such as melanoma, head and neck, liver or kidney cancer. The specimen was CD4+ or CD8+ T cells sorted from blood, collected in a trial of the OX40 agonist ivuxolimab. J is TRBJ1-5 and V is TRBV2; 10 bases fit TRBD1. The CDR3 coding sequence is TGTGCCACTGGAGGACAGGGGGTCAATCAGCCCCAGCATTTT. Translated, it gives CATGGQGVNQPQHF.